The sequence of this TCR beta chain was determined in a study of chemoradiotherapy in HPV16-positive cancers. Repertoires were generated with immunoSEQ multiplex PCR, while TCRdb's copy carries only in-frame clones and drops some. The data hold 20,000 to 25,000 clones, with 80% to 90% observed a single time. Looked up from germline, CDR1 is DFQATT and CDR2 is SNEGSKA (reference sequence). This CDR3 has 9 residues. The J gene is TRBJ2-5, the V gene TRBV20-1; D is ambiguous. The J call may be faulty, since TRBJ2-7 better matches the DNA end. The clonotype originates from a human donor with HPV-associated anogenital cancer. The sample here was blood, taken from a patient who underwent chemoradiotherapy. CDR3 loop: CSFRDEQYF. The CDR3 coding sequence is TGCAGTTTTCGGGACGAGCAGTACTTC.